Shown below are 10 T cell receptor beta chains from a single sample sequenced in a study of T cells in Graves' hyperthyroidism and ophthalmopathy. TCR beta CDR3 region amplification was performed from RNA transcripts. In the first-round RT-PCR of the TCR CDR3, the HTBI primer set was used. TCRdb redid the calling of the multiplex PCR reads with MiXCR, one entry per CDR3 protein. The table includes 250,000 or so distinct CDR3 sequences, 13% to 15% detected once. Sequencing was done on a sample of blood. Source of these receptors: a woman aged 50 to 65 with Graves' hyperthyroidism that later progressed to Graves' ophthalmopathy.

The rearrangement links TRBV20-1 to TRBJ2-1; 11 bases match TRBD2. This CDR3 has 16 amino acids. V gave up 2 bases and J gave up 3 bases; unmatched junction bases: 6. The V gene's germline CDR1 is DFQATT and CDR2 SNEGSKA (reference sequence). CDR3 protein: CSARPGLAGFYNEQFF. The CDR3 nucleotides read TGCAGTGCTAGACCTGGACTAGCGGGCTTCTACAATGAGCAGTTCTTC.

V and J are TRBV5-1 and TRBJ1-2; the D gene is possibly TRBD1 (5 bases). Trimming left V 4 bases short and J 6 bases short, with 19 bases between. This CDR3 is built from 15 residues. Per the germline V gene, CDR1 is SGHRS and CDR2 is YFSETQ. The CDR3 loop is CASSPLGRVVDGYTF. The CDR3 nucleotides are TGCGCCAGCAGCCCGTTAGGCAGGGTAGTTGATGGCTACACCTTC.

This clonotype was recorded a few times. V is TRBV25-1 and J is TRBJ2-1; D assignment may be TRBD1 or TRBD2 (5 bases each). CDR1 is MGHDK, CDR2 SYGVNS, per germline. V lost 3 bases to trimming and J lost 3 bases, with 15 bases between them. The CDR3 is 16 amino acids. This CDR3 reads CASSDPSKGRYNEQFF. The CDR3, as DNA: TGTGCCAGCAGTGATCCCTCAAAGGGACGCTACAATGAGCAGTTCTTC.

This clonotype showed up many times. This sequence joins TRBV20-1 and TRBJ2-3; 7 bases line up with TRBD2. The CDR3 totals 14 residues. Germline V gives CDR1 DFQATT, CDR2 SNEGSKA (reference sequence). Germline trimming cut 1 base from V and 8 bases from J; bases unmatched to any gene: 9. CDR3 amino acids: CSARVRGVGVTQYF. In nucleotides, the CDR3 is TGCAGTGCTAGAGTTCGGGGGGTGGGGGTTACGCAGTATTTT.

There are a few counts of this clonotype. The chain has TRBV30 and TRBJ1-4; weak D call: TRBD1 (5 bases). CDR3 length equals 15 residues. Trimming pared 0 bases from V and 7 bases from J, leaving 15 bases between. Germline CDR1 reads GTSNPN; CDR2 reads SVGIG (reference sequence). CDR3 amino acids: CAWSVLAGRGEKLFF. The CDR3 DNA reads as TGTGCCTGGAGTGTATTGGCAGGGAGGGGTGAAAAACTGTTTTTT.

There are many counts of this clonotype. The chain links TRBV6-1 to TRBJ2-7, with no clear D. V was clipped by 10 bases and J by 0 bases, with 13 bases between them. The CDR3 covers 13 residues. CDR1 MNHNS and CDR2 SASEGT come from the germline V gene. The CDR3 reads CATKQTGSYEQYF. The CDR3 nucleotides read TGTGCCACCAAGCAAACGGGCTCCTACGAGCAGTACTTC.

This clonotype was seen at least ten times. The chain joins TRBV28 to TRBJ2-1; 10 bases fit TRBD2. Germline V gives CDR1 MDHEN, CDR2 SYDVKM. The CDR3 sequence is 16 residues long. Trimming took 6 bases from V and 3 from J; bases not matched to a gene: 8. The CDR3 DNA follows: TGTGCCAGCAGACTCGGACTAGCGGAACTCTACAATGAGCAGTTCTTC. It is translated as CASRLGLAELYNEQFF.

The V call is TRBV19, the J call TRBJ2-7; perhaps TRBD1 as D (6 bases). CDR1 and CDR2 from the germline V gene are LNHDA and SQIVND (reference sequence). Trimming pared 5 bases from V and 0 bases from J, leaving 14 bases between. The CDR3 is 15 residues long. CDR3 coding DNA: TGTGCCAGTAGTGCCTTGACAGGAAGCTCCTACGAGCAGTACTTC. As protein: CASSALTGSSYEQYF.

This clonotype was recorded at least ten times. The J gene is TRBJ1-5, the V gene TRBV20-1; maybe TRBD1 (5 bases). The CDR3 runs 16 residues. V dropped 0 bases and J dropped 7 bases, with 19 bases sitting between them. From germline, CDR1 is DFQATT and CDR2 SNEGSKA (reference sequence). The CDR3 sequence: CSAREGRRGFYQPQHF. In DNA form, the CDR3 reads TGCAGTGCTAGAGAGGGTAGGAGGGGCTTCTACCAGCCCCAGCATTTT.

The rearrangement joins TRBV3-1 to TRBJ2-2, with TRBD1 as a possible D gene (5 bases). Between the trimmed V and J ends, which lost 0 bases and 6 bases, there was a span of 20 bases. Germline V gene sequence: CDR1 LGHDT, CDR2 YNNKEL (reference sequence). This CDR3 has 18 residues. The CDR3 region is CASSQDSDSWGLPGELFF. CDR3 nucleotide sequence: TGTGCCAGCAGCCAAGATTCCGACAGTTGGGGCCTCCCCGGGGAGCTGTTTTTT.